These T cell receptor beta chains were read from a single sample in a study of T cell changes during pregnancy in multiple sclerosis. Profiled with immunoSEQ multiplex PCR; TCRdb holds only in-frame clones, not every one. Counted here are more than 80,000 clones, over 90% occurring once; the ten biggest clones make up about 1.2%. This specimen consisted of peripheral blood, obtained in the second trimester of pregnancy. The receptors were sampled from a female donor with multiple sclerosis, enrolled in a pregnancy study. The CDR3 runs from the conserved cysteine through the conserved F or W. The D gene is left open where the match is weak. Not all rows give a size; the values are once, few, many and, for expanded clones, a class.

v_gene	j_gene	abundance	d_gene	CDR3nt	CDR3aa
TRBV7-9	TRBJ1-2	once	TRBD1	TGTGCCAGCAGCGACCCGGGACAGGGGGCCAGGGGCTACACCTTC	CASSDPGQGARGYTF
TRBV19	TRBJ1-2	.	TRBD1	TGTGCCACCTCCCCGCCGGGACAGGGTATTATTAGCTATGGCTACACCTTC	CATSPPGQGIISYGYTF
TRBV4-3	TRBJ2-2	.	.	TGCGCCAGCAGCCAACAGGGGACCGGGGAGCTGTTTTTT	CASSQQGTGELFF
TRBV5-1	TRBJ2-5	once	.	TGCGCCAGCAGCTCTGCTCCGGCGACGGGAGAGACCCAGTACTTC	CASSSAPATGETQYF
TRBV9	TRBJ2-1	once	TRBD2	TGTGCCAGCAGCGGTTCTCTCCTGGGACTAGCAACGTACAATGAGCAGTTCTTC	CASSGSLLGLATYNEQFF
TRBV30	TRBJ1-5	.	.	TGTGCCTGGAGTGAGGCTGGGGGCGGACAGCCCCAGCATTTT	CAWSEAGGGQPQHF
TRBV9	TRBJ2-1	.	TRBD2	TGTGCCAGCAGCGATGGGACTAGCGGGTACAATGAGCAGTTCTTC	CASSDGTSGYNEQFF
TRBV19	TRBJ2-7	.	.	TGTGCCAGTAGTATATCGGGAGCTCTGGGATACGAGCAGTACTTC	CASSISGALGYEQYF
TRBV7-9	TRBJ2-1	.	TRBD2	TGTGCCAGCAGCTTGGGACTAGCCTCCTACAATGAGCAGTTCTTC	CASSLGLASYNEQFF
TRBV6-1	TRBJ1-5	once	.	TGTGCCAGCAAGCGAGGGGGGGCGACTCAGCCCCAGCATTTT	CASKRGGATQPQHF
TRBV21-1	TRBJ1-2	.	.	TGTGCCAGCACTCTCCTCAAGGGGACAGGGGCTGATGGCTACACCTTC	CASTLLKGTGADGYTF
TRBV28	TRBJ1-1	.	TRBD1	TGTGCCAGCAGCCCAATGACAGGGGGTCGAATGAACACTGAAGCTTTCTTT	CASSPMTGGRMNTEAFF
TRBV10-3	TRBJ2-1	.	TRBD2	TGTGCCATCAGTGACCAGGGACTAGCGGGAGGGCGAAATGAGCAGTTCTTC	CAISDQGLAGGRNEQFF